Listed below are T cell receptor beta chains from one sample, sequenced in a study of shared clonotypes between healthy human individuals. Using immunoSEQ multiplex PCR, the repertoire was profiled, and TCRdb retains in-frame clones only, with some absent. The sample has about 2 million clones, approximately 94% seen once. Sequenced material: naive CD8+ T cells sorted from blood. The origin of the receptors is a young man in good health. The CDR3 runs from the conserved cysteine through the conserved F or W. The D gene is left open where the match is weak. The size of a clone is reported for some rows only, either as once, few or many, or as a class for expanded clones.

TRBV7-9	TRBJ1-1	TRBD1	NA	CASSSGTGIEPEAFF	TGTGCCAGCAGCTCCGGGACAGGGATTGAACCTGAAGCTTTCTTT
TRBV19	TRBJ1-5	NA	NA	CASSIDPGSQPQHF	TGTGCCAGTAGTATAGATCCGGGTTCTCAGCCCCAGCATTTT
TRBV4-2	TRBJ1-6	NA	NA	CASSQGEGWDSPLHF	TGTGCCAGCAGCCAAGGTGAAGGGTGGGATTCACCCCTCCACTTT
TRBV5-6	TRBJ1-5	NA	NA	CASSFGGDNQPQHF	TGTGCCAGCAGCTTTGGAGGGGATAATCAGCCCCAGCATTTT
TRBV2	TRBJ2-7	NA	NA	CASSDPIQGYEQYF	TGTGCCAGCAGTGACCCGATACAGGGTTACGAGCAGTACTTC
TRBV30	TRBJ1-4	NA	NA	CAWSGISGSPNEKLFF	TGTGCCTGGAGTGGAATCTCGGGGAGTCCTAATGAAAAACTGTTTTTT
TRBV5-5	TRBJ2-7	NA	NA	CASSFGRIGGSYEQYF	TGTGCCAGCAGCTTCGGGCGTATAGGGGGATCCTACGAGCAGTACTTC
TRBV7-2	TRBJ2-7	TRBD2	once	CASSLSGISYEQYF	TGTGCCAGCAGCCTAAGCGGGATCTCCTACGAGCAGTACTTC
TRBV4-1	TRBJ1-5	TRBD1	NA	CASSQDLEGGLQPQHF	TGCGCCAGCAGCCAAGATCTAGAAGGGGGCCTTCAGCCCCAGCATTTT
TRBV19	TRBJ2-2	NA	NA	CASTLDITGELFF	TGTGCCAGTACCCTGGACATTACCGGGGAGCTGTTTTTT
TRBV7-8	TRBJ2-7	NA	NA	CASSLVVSRYEQYF	TGTGCCAGCAGCTTAGTGGTCTCGCGATACGAGCAGTACTTC
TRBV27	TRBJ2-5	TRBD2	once	CASSIGLAGVETQYF	TGTGCCAGCAGTATAGGACTAGCGGGAGTGGAGACCCAGTACTTC
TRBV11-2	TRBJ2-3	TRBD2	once	CASSSGLAGYHRDTQYF	TGTGCCAGCAGCTCGGGACTAGCGGGTTACCACCGGGATACGCAGTATTTT
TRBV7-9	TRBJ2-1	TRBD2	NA	CASSSGLAPNEQFF	TGTGCCAGCAGTTCGGGACTAGCACCCAATGAGCAGTTCTTC
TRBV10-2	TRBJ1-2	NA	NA	CASSQGGYGYTF	TGCGCCAGCAGCCAGGGTGGCTATGGCTACACCTTC
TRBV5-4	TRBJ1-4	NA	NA	CASSFSTSEKLFF	TGTGCCAGCAGCTTCTCAACTAGTGAAAAACTGTTTTTT
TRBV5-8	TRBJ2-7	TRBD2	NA	CASSLPGLAGSRSYEQYF	TGTGCCAGCAGCTTACCGGGACTAGCGGGGTCACGCTCCTACGAGCAGTACTTC
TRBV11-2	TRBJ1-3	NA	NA	CASSSPLDSGNTIYF	TGTGCCAGCAGCTCGCCCTTGGACTCAGGAAACACCATATATTTT
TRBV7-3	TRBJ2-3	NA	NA	CASSSSGRLITDTQYF	TGTGCCAGCAGCTCCTCGGGGCGTCTTATCACAGATACGCAGTATTTT
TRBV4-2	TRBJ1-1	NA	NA	CASSFREENTEAFF	TGTGCCAGCAGTTTCAGGGAAGAGAACACTGAAGCTTTCTTT
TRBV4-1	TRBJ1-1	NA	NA	CASSQTSEAFF	TGCGCCAGCAGCCAGACATCTGAAGCTTTCTTT
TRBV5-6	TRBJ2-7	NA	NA	CASSLARTGEQYF	TGTGCCAGCAGCTTGGCGCGAACGGGGGAGCAGTACTTC
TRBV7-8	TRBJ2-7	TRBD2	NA	CASSPNWGGPYEQYF	TGTGCCAGCAGCCCAAACTGGGGAGGGCCCTACGAGCAGTACTTC
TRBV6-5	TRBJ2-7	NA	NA	CASSYGSGSYEQYF	TGTGCCAGCAGTTACGGGTCAGGCTCCTACGAGCAGTACTTC
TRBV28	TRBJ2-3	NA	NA	CASSGITPARSADTQYF	TGTGCCAGCAGCGGAATTACACCGGCCCGGTCGGCAGATACGCAGTATTTT
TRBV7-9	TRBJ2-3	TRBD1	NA	CASSQTGGDTQYF	TGTGCCAGCAGCCAGACAGGGGGTGATACGCAGTATTTT
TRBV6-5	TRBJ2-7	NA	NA	CASSLVEGGTYEQYF	TGTGCCAGCAGCTTGGTAGAGGGGGGGACCTACGAGCAGTACTTC
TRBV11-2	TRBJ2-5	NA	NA	CASSTIVTQETQYF	TGTGCCAGCAGCACAATAGTGACACAAGAGACCCAGTACTTC
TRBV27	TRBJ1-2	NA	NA	CASSSTGTFEGYTF	TGTGCCAGCAGTTCCACCGGGACCTTCGAGGGCTACACCTTC
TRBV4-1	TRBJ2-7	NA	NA	CASSQEAGRNYEQYF	TGCGCCAGCAGCCAAGAGGCAGGGAGGAACTACGAGCAGTACTTC
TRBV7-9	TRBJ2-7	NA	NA	CASSYDGYEQYF	TGTGCCAGCAGTTACGATGGATACGAGCAGTACTTC
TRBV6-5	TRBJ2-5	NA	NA	CASSYSRPEETQYF	TGTGCCAGCAGTTACTCGAGACCGGAAGAGACCCAGTACTTC
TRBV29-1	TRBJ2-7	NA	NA	CSVEDMELGQYF	TGCAGCGTTGAAGATATGGAATTGGGGCAGTACTTC
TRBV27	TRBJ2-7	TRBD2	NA	CASSFAGEYEQYF	TGTGCCAGCAGTTTTGCGGGAGAGTACGAGCAGTACTTC
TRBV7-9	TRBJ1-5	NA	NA	CASSLDGGGHQPQHF	TGTGCCAGCAGCTTAGATGGTGGGGGGCATCAGCCCCAGCATTTT
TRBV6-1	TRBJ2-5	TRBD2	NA	CASSERVSGRTQETQYF	TGTGCCAGCAGTGAAAGGGTTAGCGGGAGGACCCAAGAGACCCAGTACTTC
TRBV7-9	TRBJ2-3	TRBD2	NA	CASSSERAWKAGGTDTQYF	TGTGCCAGCAGCTCCGAACGAGCTTGGAAAGCGGGAGGCACAGATACGCAGTATTTT
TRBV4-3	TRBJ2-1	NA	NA	CASSQVSGANEQFF	TGCGCCAGCAGCCAAGTATCTGGGGCCAATGAGCAGTTCTTC
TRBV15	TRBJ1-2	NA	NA	CATSREWSVDGYTF	TGTGCCACCAGCAGAGAGTGGTCGGTCGATGGCTACACCTTC
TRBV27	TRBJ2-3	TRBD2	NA	CASSLWTSGGVDTQYF	TGTGCCAGCAGTTTATGGACTAGCGGGGGAGTAGATACGCAGTATTTT
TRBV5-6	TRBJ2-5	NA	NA	CASTPTNQETQYF	TGTGCCAGCACCCCGACGAATCAAGAGACCCAGTACTTC
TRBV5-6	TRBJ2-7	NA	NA	CASSLRTGLKVVEQYF	TGTGCCAGCAGCTTAAGGACCGGCCTTAAGGTAGTCGAGCAGTACTTC
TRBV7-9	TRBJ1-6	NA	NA	CASSLEGNNSPLHF	TGTGCCAGCAGCTTAGAAGGGAACAACTCACCCCTCCACTTT
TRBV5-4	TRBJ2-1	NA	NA	CASSLPTASYNEQFF	TGTGCCAGCAGCTTACCGACAGCCTCCTACAATGAGCAGTTCTTC
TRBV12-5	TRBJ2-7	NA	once	CASGLPRHFGWVGEIGWGIYEQYF	TGTGCTAGTGGTTTGCCACGACATTTTGGATGGGTCGGGGAAATTGGGTGGGGAATCTACGAGCAGTACTTC
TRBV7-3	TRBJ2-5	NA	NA	CASSLTEEETQYF	TGTGCCAGCAGCTTGACGGAGGAGGAGACCCAGTACTTC
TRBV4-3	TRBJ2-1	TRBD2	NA	CASSLLTSGGYNEQFF	TGCGCCAGCAGCCTCCTGACTAGCGGGGGTTACAATGAGCAGTTCTTC
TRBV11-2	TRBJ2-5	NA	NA	CASSLGFGEETQYF	TGTGCCAGCAGCTTAGGTTTCGGGGAGGAGACCCAGTACTTC
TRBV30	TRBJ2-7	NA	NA	CAWSEGGEQYF	TGTGCCTGGAGCGAGGGGGGTGAGCAGTACTTC
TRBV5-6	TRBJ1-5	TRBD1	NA	CASSLHRGQVNQPQHF	TGTGCCAGCAGCTTACATAGGGGGCAAGTAAATCAGCCCCAGCATTTT
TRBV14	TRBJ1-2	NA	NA	CASSQGGRANYGYTF	TGTGCCAGCAGCCAAGGTGGGAGAGCTAACTATGGCTACACCTTC